Shown below are 9 T cell receptor beta chains from a single sample sequenced in a study of T cell repertoires in cytomegalovirus infection. TCRdb re-analysed the reads in MiXCR, keeping a single row per CDR3 protein. The sample yields fewer than 350,000 distinct CDR3 sequences, almost 30% seen once. For these receptors, no antigen is known. Sequenced material: cultured PBMCs, taken from culture after CMV antigen stimulation. All receptors come from a human donor in good health (CMV status not recorded). Some clones in this sample may be carry-over from other donors' samples.

The rearrangement joins TRBV19 to TRBJ2-1; D perhaps matches TRBD1 (5 bases). This CDR3 has 14 amino acids. Trimming stripped 9 bases from V and 5 bases from J, with 17 bases between. In germline, CDR1 is LNHDA, CDR2 SQIVND (reference sequence). CDR3 protein: CASTGQGGNNEQFF. CDR3 in DNA: TGTGCCAGCACTGGTCAGGGCGGAAACAATGAGCAGTTCTTC.

V and J are TRBV19 and TRBJ1-2, with 7 bases identical to TRBD1. Trimming cost V 5 bases and J 8 bases; bases outside gene matches: 17. Germline V gives CDR1 LNHDA, CDR2 SQIVND (reference sequence). The CDR3 is made up of 16 amino acids. The CDR3 nucleotides read TGTGCCAGTAGTTCCAATCCGGGACAGCATATTCGCGGCTACACCTTC. The encoded protein is CASSSNPGQHIRGYTF.

V and J are TRBV28 and TRBJ2-7, with D possibly called TRBD1 or TRBD2 (7 bases each). Germline V gene lookup returns CDR1 MDHEN and CDR2 SYDVKM. Trimming shortened V by 3 bases and J by 6 bases, and 12 bases separated the two germline ends. The CDR3 loop spans 13 amino acids. The CDR3 region is CASSLTGRGEQYF. The CDR3 bases are TGTGCCAGCAGTTTGACAGGGAGGGGCGAGCAGTACTTC.

The V and J genes are TRBV6-6 and TRBJ1-1, with TRBD1 as a possible D gene (5 bases). Trimming left V 2 bases short and J 5 bases short, with 15 bases between. The CDR3 spans 15 residues. Germline values: CDR1 MNHNY, CDR2 SVGAGI (reference sequence). The DNA for the CDR3 is TGTGCCAGCAGTTACGGGACCCCGGGGGAGACTGAAGCTTTCTTT. Its protein product is CASSYGTPGETEAFF.

The chain employs TRBV6-5 and TRBJ2-3; TRBD1 aligns across 7 bases. The CDR3 contains 16 residues. From germline, CDR1 is MNHEY and CDR2 SVGAGI. With 2 bases clipped from V and 3 bases from J, the junction kept 8 bases outside the gene matches. The CDR3 DNA follows: TGTGCCAGCAGTTACACATACAGGGGAAAGACAGATACGCAGTATTTT. As protein: CASSYTYRGKTDTQYF.

The rearrangement joins TRBV6-1 to TRBJ1-3; 7 nucleotides line up with TRBD1. Unmatched junction bases numbered 10, after V lost 6 bases and J lost 8 bases. The length of the CDR3 is 14 residues. Germline CDR1 and CDR2: MNHNS and SASEGT. The CDR3 sequence is CASSPLTGVDTIYF. The DNA for the CDR3 is TGTGCCAGCAGCCCTCTCACAGGGGTGGACACCATATATTTT.

This clonotype was found a few times. This chain uses TRBV5-6 with TRBJ2-1, with TRBD2 matching 10 bases. Germline V gives CDR1 SGHDT, CDR2 YYEEEE. This CDR3 comprises 16 residues. The V gene end was trimmed by 4 bases and the J gene end by 5 bases; junction bases not matched to a gene: 9. The CDR3 spells CASSLSGRRWNNEQFF. CDR3 nucleotide sequence: TGTGCCAGCAGCCTTAGCGGGAGGAGGTGGAACAATGAGCAGTTCTTC.

The chain joins TRBV5-5 to TRBJ1-3; the match to TRBD1 covers 8 bases. CDR3 length equals 16 residues. Unmatched junction bases numbered 6, after V lost 4 bases and J lost 0 bases. Per germline, CDR1 SGHKS and CDR2 YYEKEE (reference sequence). The CDR3 nucleotides are TGTGCCAGCAGCCGGGACAGGAGCTACTCTGGAAACACCATATATTTT. Amino acid sequence: CASSRDRSYSGNTIYF.

The sample holds a few counts of this clonotype. The chain is built from TRBV10-3 and TRBJ1-4, with D perhaps TRBD1 (5 bases). CDR3 length: 13 amino acids. In germline, CDR1 is ENHRY, CDR2 SYGVKD. Trimming took off 11 bases at V and 4 bases at J, with 14 bases between the two ends. The CDR3 sequence is CAAAGRVNEKLFF. CDR3 coding DNA: TGTGCCGCGGCGGGACGTGTTAATGAAAAACTGTTTTTT.